The 30 T cell receptor beta chains given below trace back to one sample, sequenced in a study of T cells in Graves' hyperthyroidism and ophthalmopathy. Amplification targeted TCR beta CDR3 regions from RNA transcripts. The primer set for the first-round RT-PCR of the TCR CDR3 was HTBI. TCRdb used MiXCR to reprocess the multiplex PCR reads, holding one entry per CDR3 protein. Of about 570,000 distinct CDR3 sequences in the sample, more than 45% were seen once. Sequenced input: peripheral blood or thyroid tissue (not recorded which). Receptors were obtained from an adult woman with Graves' disease, either hyperthyroidism or ophthalmopathy (not recorded which).

This clonotype appeared many times. V is TRBV7-4 and J is TRBJ1-2, with TRBD1 matching over 12 bases. CDR1 is SGHVT, CDR2 SQSDAQ, per germline. The junction had 8 bases not matched to a gene; V was cut back by 3 bases and J by 6 bases. The CDR3 totals 16 residues. The DNA of the CDR3 is TGTGCCAGCAGCTTGGGGACCGGGACAGGGGGCCATGGCTACACCTTC. Its protein product is CASSLGTGTGGHGYTF.

The sample holds many counts of this clonotype. The V gene is TRBV12-3 or TRBV12-4, the J gene TRBJ1-1, with D perhaps TRBD1 (5 bases). The length of the CDR3 is 14 residues. V dropped 2 bases and J dropped 7 bases, with 14 bases sitting between them. CDR3 loop: CASSLWGKPHEAFF. CDR3 DNA: TGTGCCAGCAGTTTATGGGGGAAACCCCATGAAGCTTTCTTT.

Concerning this clonotype itself: Compared with germline, one end of the junction differs, possibly owing to a read error. This chain's CDR3 is CASSDGTGDLWNQPQHF. CDR3 coding DNA: TGTGCCAGCAGTGATGGGACAGGGGACTTGTGGAATCAGCCCCAGCATTTT. J is TRBJ1-5 and V is TRBV24-1; 10 bases are shared with TRBD1. This CDR3 is built from 17 residues. Germline values: CDR1 KGHDR, CDR2 SFDVKD.

This clonotype occurred many times. This chain joins TRBV7-9 and TRBJ2-6, with 9 positions matching TRBD1. The trim removed 1 base at V and 2 bases at J, leaving 0 bases unmatched. The germline V gene has CDR1 SEHNR and CDR2 FQNEAQ (reference sequence). There are 16 residues in the CDR3. The CDR3 nucleotides read TGTGCCAGCAGCTTAGACAGGGGGCCTGGGGCCAACGTCCTGACTTTC. The encoded protein is CASSLDRGPGANVLTF.

This clonotype showed up many times. This sequence joins TRBV14 and TRBJ2-7; D uncertain. The CDR3 extends over 12 amino acids. V lost 0 bases and J 3 bases, leaving 3 bases between the germline ends. The germline gives CDR1 SGHDN, CDR2 FVKESK. This CDR3 is CASSQDLYEQYF. The CDR3 DNA reads TGTGCCAGCAGCCAAGACCTCTACGAGCAGTACTTC.

The rearrangement links TRBV14 to TRBJ1-5; D unclear. Germline V gives CDR1 SGHDN, CDR2 FVKESK. Trimming left V 7 bases short and J 1 base short, with 8 bases between. The CDR3 runs 13 residues. The CDR3 nucleotides are TGTGCCAGCACCCTTCGGAGCAATCAGCCCCAGCATTTT. It codes for CASTLRSNQPQHF.

This clonotype was observed at least ten times. V and J are TRBV7-2 and TRBJ1-6; D is undetermined. Trimming pared 6 bases from V and 7 bases from J, leaving 7 bases between. Germline V CDR1 and CDR2: SGHTA, FQGNSA. The CDR3 has 12 residues. CDR3 DNA: TGTGCCAGCAGAGAGACAAATTCACCCCTCCACTTT. Its protein product is CASRETNSPLHF.

This clonotype was detected many times. V and J are TRBV6-5 and TRBJ2-5; D not resolved. This CDR3 contains 14 residues. V was cut by 2 bases and J by 2 bases, with 9 bases left in between. Germline CDR1 is MNHEY and CDR2 is SVGAGI. Here the CDR3 reads CASSYVAAQETQYF. The DNA of the CDR3 is TGTGCCAGCAGTTACGTGGCAGCACAAGAGACCCAGTACTTC.

V is TRBV25-1 and J is TRBJ2-5; 7 nucleotides match TRBD1. Germline lookup yields CDR1 MGHDK and CDR2 SYGVNS. This CDR3 has 15 amino acids. The J segment lost 2 bases and the V segment lost 3 bases, leaving 6 bases of the junction unmatched. The DNA of the CDR3 is TGTGCCAGCAGTGATTCCGGGACAGCTCAAGAGACCCAGTACTTC. It specifies CASSDSGTAQETQYF. Looking up the rest from reference TRBV25-1 and TRBJ2-5 gives the full variable domain: EADIYQTPRYLVIGTGKKITLECSQTMGHDKMYWYQQDPGMELHLIHYSYGVNSTEKGDLSSESTVSRIRTEHFPLTLESARPSHTSQYLCASSDSGTAQETQYFGPGTRLLVL.

There are many counts of this clonotype. The V call is TRBV5-6, the J call TRBJ1-1, with D possibly being TRBD1 (5 bases). The germline V gene encodes CDR1 SGHDT and CDR2 YYEEEE. The CDR3 runs to 14 residues. V was pared by 3 bases and J by 13 bases, with 22 bases between. The CDR3 loop is CASSSTPYGGKDFF. The CDR3 DNA follows: TGTGCCAGCAGCTCGACACCCTACGGGGGTAAGGATTTCTTT.

This clonotype appeared a single time. A read error may be the cause here, since a much bigger clone is one base away. V is TRBV6-6 and J is TRBJ1-4; a possible D gene is TRBD1 (6 bases). This CDR3 comprises 17 residues. From germline, CDR1 is MNHNY and CDR2 SVGAGI (reference sequence). CDR3 in amino acids: CASGIATGSGTNEKLLF. CDR3 bases: TGTGCCAGCGGGATAGCAACAGGGTCGGGAACTAATGAAAAACTGCTTTTT.

This clonotype showed up just once. This sequence may be a read error, since a much larger clone differs from it by one base. The V and J genes are TRBV29-1 and TRBJ2-7; D tentatively fits TRBD1 or TRBD2 (5 bases each). CDR3 length equals 12 residues. CDR1 is SQVTM and CDR2 is ANQGSEA in the germline V gene. In nucleotides, the CDR3 is TGCGGCGATGAAGAGGGGAGCTACGAGCAGTACTTC. Translating it yields CGDEEGSYEQYF.

This clonotype has a count of ten or more. The V gene is TRBV19, the J gene TRBJ1-1; D remains ambiguous. Germline-derived CDR1 and CDR2 are LNHDA and SQIVND (reference sequence). This CDR3 region has 14 residues. V lost 4 bases, J lost 8 bases, and 17 bases lay in between. The CDR3 DNA is TGTGCCAGTAGTACCTGGACCGCCGAGGAGGAAGCTTTCTTT. It encodes CASSTWTAEEEAFF.

This clonotype came up a few times. The J gene is TRBJ1-1, the V gene TRBV7-8, with no clear D. CDR3 length: 13 residues. Trimming removed 2 bases from V and 4 bases from J, with 8 bases in between. CDR1 is SGHVS and CDR2 is FQNEAQ in the germline V gene. CDR3 residues: CASSLYEGTEAFF. The DNA of the CDR3 is TGTGCCAGCAGCTTATATGAGGGCACTGAAGCTTTCTTT.

In this sample, this clonotype turned up many times. This CDR3 is CSASTGGKDQPQHF. CDR3 DNA: TGCAGTGCTTCTACAGGGGGAAAGGATCAGCCCCAGCATTTT. This chain joins TRBV20-1 and TRBJ1-5; 8 nucleotides line up with TRBD1. Germline CDR1 DFQATT, CDR2 SNEGSKA (reference sequence). This CDR3 region has 14 residues. Unmatched junction bases numbered 8, after V lost 5 bases and J lost 5 bases.

Comments on this clonotype: The junction and the germline gene differ at one end; a read error may be behind it. The V call is TRBV15, the J call TRBJ1-1; no clear D. CDR1 LNHNV and CDR2 YYDKDF come from the germline V gene (reference sequence). The CDR3 length is 15 residues. CDR3 nucleotide sequence: TGTGCCGCCAGCAGCTTGGATACAGTGAACACTGAAGCTTTCTTT. Its translation: CAASSLDTVNTEAFF.

This clonotype was observed once. This chain connects TRBV10-3 to TRBJ1-1, with unresolved D. The CDR3 sequence is 17 residues long. Germline CDR1 is ENHRY and CDR2 is SYGVKD. V dropped 5 bases and J dropped 3 bases, with 22 bases sitting between them. The CDR3 sequence: CAISQDNLGSSYTEAFF. In nucleotides, the CDR3 is TGTGCCATCAGTCAAGACAACTTGGGTTCCTCGTACACTGAAGCTTTCTTT.

The V gene is TRBV9, the J gene TRBJ2-7; 11 bases map to TRBD2. This CDR3 has 16 residues. CDR1 SGDLS and CDR2 YYNGEE come from the germline V gene. With V trimmed by 2 bases and J by 0 bases, 4 bases remained unmatched. The CDR3 protein is CASSVGLAGDSYEQYF. For the CDR3, the DNA is TGTGCCAGCAGCGTCGGACTAGCGGGCGACTCCTACGAGCAGTACTTC. The entire variable domain, with the rest obtained from reference TRBV9 and TRBJ2-7, is as follows: DSGVTQTPKHLITATGQRVTLRCSPRSGDLSVYWYQQSLDQGLQFLIQYYNGEERAKGNILERFSAQQFPDLHSELNLSSLELGDSALYFCASSVGLAGDSYEQYFGPGTRLTVT.

This clonotype occurred many times. V and J are TRBV6-6 and TRBJ2-7; 7 nucleotides line up with TRBD1. J gave up 0 bases and V 0 bases, and 5 bases lay outside the gene matches. The CDR3 totals 16 residues. Germline V gene sequence: CDR1 MNHNY, CDR2 SVGAGI (reference sequence). The CDR3 DNA follows: TGTGCCAGCAGTTACTCGTCGGGACAGCCCTCCTACGAGCAGTACTTC. Its translation is CASSYSSGQPSYEQYF.

This clonotype was seen repeatedly, ten times or more. The chain joins TRBV6-5 to TRBJ2-2; D call uncertain. CDR1 MNHEY and CDR2 SVGAGI come from the germline V gene. Trimming stripped 6 bases from V and 8 bases from J, with 7 bases between. This CDR3 spans 11 amino acids. Here the CDR3 DNA reads TGTGCCAGCAGGAATCTAGGGGAGCTGTTTTTT. Translated: CASRNLGELFF.

A remark on this clonotype: At one end, the junction sequence differs from germline, possibly due to a read error. The V gene is TRBV7-7, the J gene TRBJ1-1, with D perhaps TRBD1 (5 bases). Germline V gene sequence: CDR1 SSHAT, CDR2 FNYEAQ (reference sequence). The CDR3 sequence is 18 residues long. The CDR3 region has the DNA TGTGCTAGCAGCTTAGGCCGGGACGTTTTTTTCATGAACACTGAAGCTTTCTTT. Its protein product is CASSLGRDVFFMNTEAFF.

The gene calls are TRBV9 and TRBJ1-1; D is perhaps TRBD1 (5 bases). Deletions cut 4 bases from V and 8 bases from J, with 15 bases between. This CDR3 is built from 13 residues. Germline CDR1 SGDLS, CDR2 YYNGEE. CDR3 protein: CASSSLRGEEAFF. CDR3 in DNA: TGTGCCAGCAGCTCCCTCCGGGGGGAAGAAGCTTTCTTT.

In this sample, this clonotype turned up many times. The rearrangement links TRBV28 to TRBJ1-6; 7 bases map to TRBD1. The CDR3 has 14 residues. Trimming removed 3 bases from V and 5 bases from J; junction bases left unmatched: 1. In germline, CDR1 is MDHEN, CDR2 SYDVKM. The CDR3 loop is CASSLTGNNSPLHF. CDR3 in DNA: TGTGCCAGCAGTTTGACAGGGAATAATTCACCCCTCCACTTT.

In its sample, this clonotype was seen many times. The chain uses TRBV28 and TRBJ2-7; D not certain. The CDR3 sequence is 12 residues long. Germline values: CDR1 MDHEN, CDR2 SYDVKM. V was pared by 5 bases and J by 6 bases, with 11 bases between. CDR3 bases: TGTGCCAGCAGTAATCTAACACGCGAGCAGTACTTC. Translated: CASSNLTREQYF.

The chain carries TRBV10-2 and TRBJ2-5; possibly TRBD2 for D (5 bases). This CDR3 region has 14 residues. With 7 bases removed from V and 4 bases from J, the gap between germline ends came to 16 bases. Per the germline V gene, CDR1 is WSHSY and CDR2 is SAAADI. Here the CDR3 DNA reads TGCGCCAGCACCCAGAGGGTAGGAGGAGAGACCCAGTACTTC. Translating it yields CASTQRVGGETQYF.

Comments on this clonotype: This could be a read error, since a much larger clone is one nucleotide away. The chain carries TRBV7-9 and TRBJ1-5, with a possible D match to TRBD1 (5 bases). This CDR3 has 12 amino acids. Germline V gives CDR1 SEHNR, CDR2 FQNEAQ (reference sequence). The CDR3 loop reads CAGSPTDQPQHF. For the CDR3, the DNA is TGTGCCGGCAGCCCGACAGATCAGCCCCAGCATTTT.

A word on this clonotype: The junction does not match germline at one end; this may be a read error. CDR3 region: CASSKTSVQETQYF. Written as DNA, the CDR3 is TGTGCTAGCAGTAAGACTAGCGTCCAAGAGACCCAGTACTTC. The genes are TRBV7-7 and TRBJ2-5, with 8 bases aligning to TRBD2. CDR3 length: 14 amino acids. CDR1 and CDR2 (germline): SSHAT, FNYEAQ (reference sequence).

To note about this clonotype: Its ends do not fully match the called genes, so a read error is possible. J is TRBJ2-7 and V is TRBV29-1, with D possibly TRBD2 on 5 matching bases. Germline loops: CDR1 SQVTM, CDR2 ANQGSEA. This CDR3 comprises 14 residues. Here the CDR3 reads CSVKASTNTYGQYF. The CDR3 DNA follows: TGCAGCGTTAAAGCTTCGACTAACACCTACGGGCAGTACTTC.

This sequence joins TRBV7-9 and TRBJ2-5; D unclear. The CDR3 is made up of 9 amino acids. Germline V CDR1 and CDR2: SEHNR, FQNEAQ (reference sequence). The V end lost 11 bases, the J end lost 3 bases, and 4 bases lay between the germline ends. CDR3: CAEKETQYF. The CDR3 coding sequence is TGTGCCGAAAAAGAGACCCAGTACTTC.

For this clonotype: A much larger clone lies one base from this, so it may be a read error. This rearrangement joins TRBV6-6 to TRBJ2-5; D possibly corresponds to TRBD2 (6 bases). The CDR3 is 18 residues long. The germline V gene has CDR1 MNHNY and CDR2 SVGAGI (reference sequence). Trimming left V 4 bases short and J 1 base short, with 22 bases between. The CDR3 region has the DNA TGTGCCAGCAGTTCCTCGACACGTCCCGGGACTCTCCAAGAGACCCAGTACTTC. Protein: CASSSSTRPGTLQETQYF.